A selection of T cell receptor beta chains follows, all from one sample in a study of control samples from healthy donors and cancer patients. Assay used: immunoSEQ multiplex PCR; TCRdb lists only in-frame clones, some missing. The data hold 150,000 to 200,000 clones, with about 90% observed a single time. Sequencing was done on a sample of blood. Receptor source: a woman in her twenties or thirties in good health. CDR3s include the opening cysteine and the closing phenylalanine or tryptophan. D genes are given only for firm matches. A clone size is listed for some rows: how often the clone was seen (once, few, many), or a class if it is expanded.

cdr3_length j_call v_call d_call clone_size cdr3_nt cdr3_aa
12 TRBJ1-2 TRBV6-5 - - TGTGCCGTCCGATTTCCAGGGCATGGCTACACCTTC CAVRFPGHGYTF
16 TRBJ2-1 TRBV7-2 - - TGTGCCAGCAGCCCACTCCGGGACTTGGGTCGGGATGAGCAGTTCTTC CASSPLRDLGRDEQFF
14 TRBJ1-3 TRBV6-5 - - TGTGCCAGCAGAATACAGGGCTCTGGAAACACCATATATTTT CASRIQGSGNTIYF
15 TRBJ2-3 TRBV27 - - TGTGCCAGCAGACGGGTCAAAGGCATGGCAGATACGCAGTATTTT CASRRVKGMADTQYF
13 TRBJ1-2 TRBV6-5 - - TGTGCCAGCAGGCCGTGGGGGGACTATGGCTACACCTTC CASRPWGDYGYTF
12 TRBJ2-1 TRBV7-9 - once TGTGCCAGCAGTCTTGGACAGAATGAGCAGTTCTTC CASSLGQNEQFF
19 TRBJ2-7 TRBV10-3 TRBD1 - TGTGCCATCAGTGACAACCTCATACAAAAAGGACAGGGGGCGCGCGAGCAGTACTTC CAISDNLIQKGQGAREQYF
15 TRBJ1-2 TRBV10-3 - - TGTGCCATCAGTGCTCGGGCAGGGTCGGACTATGGCTACACCTTC CAISARAGSDYGYTF
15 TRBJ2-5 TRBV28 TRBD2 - TGTGCCAGCAGTCCCCTCGGGGCGGGGGGGAAGACCCAGTACTTC CASSPLGAGGKTQYF
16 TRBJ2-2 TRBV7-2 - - TGTGCCAGCAGCTATCCGCTCGGTTACGGGGCCGGGGAGCTGTTTTTT CASSYPLGYGAGELFF
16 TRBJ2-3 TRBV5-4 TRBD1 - TGTGCCAGCAGCTTGTCCGGGACAGGGGTTTCAAATACGCAGTATTTT CASSLSGTGVSNTQYF
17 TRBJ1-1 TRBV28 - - TGTGCCAGCAGTTCCTCGGTGAGGGGCCCGATGAACACTGAAGCTTTCTTT CASSSSVRGPMNTEAFF
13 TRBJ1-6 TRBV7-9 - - TGTGCCAGCAGCTTAATGGGAGATTCGCCCCTCCACTTT CASSLMGDSPLHF
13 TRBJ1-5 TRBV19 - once TGTGCCAGTAGTATAGAACGCAATCAGCCCCAGCATTTT CASSIERNQPQHF
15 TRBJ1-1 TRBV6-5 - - TGTGCCAGCAGTTACTCGGGAGGAATGAACACTGAAGCTTTCTTT CASSYSGGMNTEAFF
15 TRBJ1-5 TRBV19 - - TGTGCCAGTAGTATAGGGGGGGAGAGCAATCAGCCCCAGCATTTT CASSIGGESNQPQHF
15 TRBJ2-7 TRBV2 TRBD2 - TGTGCCAGCAGTCTAGGGGGACTAGCGGCGGGGGAGCAGTACTTC CASSLGGLAAGEQYF
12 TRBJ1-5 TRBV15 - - TGTGCCACCAGCAGAGACAATCAGCCCCAGCATTTT CATSRDNQPQHF
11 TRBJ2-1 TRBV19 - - TGTGCCAGTAGTCGCGGGAATGAGCAGTTCTTC CASSRGNEQFF
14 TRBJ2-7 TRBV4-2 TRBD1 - TGTGCCAGCAGCCAGACAGGGAACAACTACGAGCAGTACTTC CASSQTGNNYEQYF
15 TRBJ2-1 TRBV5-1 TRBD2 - TGCGCCAGCAGCCCCTTTACGGGAGGGCCAGGTCGGCAGTTCTTC CASSPFTGGPGRQFF
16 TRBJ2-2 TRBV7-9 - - TGTGCCAGCAGCCCCTGGGACGGGCTGAACACCGGGGAGCTGTTTTTT CASSPWDGLNTGELFF
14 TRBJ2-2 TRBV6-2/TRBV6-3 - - TGTGCCAGCAGTTACTCGACGGGGCCCGGGGAGCTGTTTTTT CASSYSTGPGELFF
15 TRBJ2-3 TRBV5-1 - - TGCGCCAGCAGCATTGGCGGCCTCGCCGGAGATACGCAGTATTTT CASSIGGLAGDTQYF
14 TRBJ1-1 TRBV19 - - TGTGCCAGTAAATTCGAGGGAATGAACACTGAAGCTTTCTTT CASKFEGMNTEAFF
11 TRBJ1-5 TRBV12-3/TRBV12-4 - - TGTGCCAGCAGTTTCCAGGGAGCCCAGCATTTT CASSFQGAQHF
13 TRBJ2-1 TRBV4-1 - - TGCGCCAGCAGCCAAGCCCTGGCGGGCGAGCAGTTCTTC CASSQALAGEQFF
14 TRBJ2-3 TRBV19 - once TGTGCCAGTAGTAACCTGGGGGCAACAGATACGCAGTATTTT CASSNLGATDTQYF
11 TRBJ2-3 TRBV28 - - TGTGCCAGCAGCCAAATAGATACGCAGTATTTT CASSQIDTQYF
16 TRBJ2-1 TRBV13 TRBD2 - TGTGCCAGCAGCCAATTCGTCCAGCGGGAAAACAATGAGCAGTTCTTC CASSQFVQRENNEQFF
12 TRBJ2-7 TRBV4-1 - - TGCGCCAGCAGCCAAGGTGCTTTCGAGCAGTACTTC CASSQGAFEQYF
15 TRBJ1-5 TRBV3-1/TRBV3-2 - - TGTGCCAGCAGCCTTGGTGGAGGGGACAATCAGCCCCAGCATTTT CASSLGGGDNQPQHF
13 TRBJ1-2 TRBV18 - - TGTGCCAGCGAGAATACGGCAGGGCGGGGCTACACCTTC CASENTAGRGYTF
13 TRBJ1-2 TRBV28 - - TGTGCCAGCAGTCAGTCAGGGAGCTATGGCTACACCTTC CASSQSGSYGYTF
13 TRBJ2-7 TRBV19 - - TGTGCCAGTAGTATTCGAAGTGGGAGCGAGCAGTACTTC CASSIRSGSEQYF
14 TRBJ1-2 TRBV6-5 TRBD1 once TGTGCCAGCAGGAGGACAGGGACGAACTATGGCTACACCTTC CASRRTGTNYGYTF
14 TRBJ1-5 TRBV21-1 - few TGTGCCAGCAGCAAAGCCCGGACAGGGCAGCCCCAGCATTTT CASSKARTGQPQHF
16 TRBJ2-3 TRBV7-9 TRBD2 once TGTGCCAGCAGCATGAGACTAGCGGGAAGGTCAGATACGCAGTATTTT CASSMRLAGRSDTQYF
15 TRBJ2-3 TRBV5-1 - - TGCGCCAGCAGCTTTACTCCGACTAGCACAGATACGCAGTATTTT CASSFTPTSTDTQYF
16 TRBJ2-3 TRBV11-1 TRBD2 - TGTGCCAGCAGCTCCGGGACTAGCGGGAGGGCCGGCACGCAGTATTTT CASSSGTSGRAGTQYF
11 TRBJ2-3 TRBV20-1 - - TGCAGTGCGAGAGGGGAAGATACGCAGTATTTT CSARGEDTQYF
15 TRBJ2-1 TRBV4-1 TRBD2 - TGCGCCAGCAGCCAAGCGGGAGGGCCGAGCAATGAGCAGTTCTTC CASSQAGGPSNEQFF
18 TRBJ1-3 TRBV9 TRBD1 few TGTGCCAGCAGCGCGACGTGGGACAGCCGCTTCTCTGGAAACACCATATATTTT CASSATWDSRFSGNTIYF
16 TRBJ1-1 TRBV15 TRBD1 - TGTGCCACGGAACTATTCAGGGGGCTGGTGAACACTGAAGCTTTCTTT CATELFRGLVNTEAFF
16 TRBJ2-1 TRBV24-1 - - TGTGCCACCAGTGATCGGACGCCTGGAGCCTACAATGAGCAGTTCTTC CATSDRTPGAYNEQFF
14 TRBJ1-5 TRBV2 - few TGTGCCATTCTAAGGGCAGACGGCAATCAGCCCCAGCATTTT CAILRADGNQPQHF
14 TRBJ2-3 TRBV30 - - TGTGCCTGGAGCCCGGACACCTTCACAGATACGCAGTATTTT CAWSPDTFTDTQYF
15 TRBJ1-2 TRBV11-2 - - TGTGCCAGCAGCTTAGACCCAGGGGTCTTCTATGGCTACACCTTC CASSLDPGVFYGYTF
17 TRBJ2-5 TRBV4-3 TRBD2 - TGCGCCAGCAGCCAAGATCCCTCCCCCGGGAGGATAGAGACCCAGTACTTC CASSQDPSPGRIETQYF
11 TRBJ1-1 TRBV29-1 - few TGCAGCGTTCGACAGAACACTGAAGCTTTCTTT CSVRQNTEAFF
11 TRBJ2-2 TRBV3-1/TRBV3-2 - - TGTGCCAGCACCCACACCGGGGAGCTGTTTTTT CASTHTGELFF
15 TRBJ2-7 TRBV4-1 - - TGCGCCAGCAGCCTGGAAGGGCTAGCGACGGACGAGCAGTACTTC CASSLEGLATDEQYF
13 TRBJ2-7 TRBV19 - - TGTGCCAGTAGTATAAGGGATGGACTAGAGCAGTACTTC CASSIRDGLEQYF
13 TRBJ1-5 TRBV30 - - TGTGCCTGGAGTTTAAGGGGGGGTCAGCCCCAGCATTTT CAWSLRGGQPQHF
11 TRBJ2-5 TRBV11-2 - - TGTGCCAGCAGCTTGGGGGAGACCCAGTACTTC CASSLGETQYF
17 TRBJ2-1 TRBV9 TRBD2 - TGTGCCAGCAGCCCGGGACTAGCGCCAAGCTCCTACAATGAGCAGTTCTTC CASSPGLAPSSYNEQFF
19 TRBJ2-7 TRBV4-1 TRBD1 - TGCGCCAGCAGCCAAGATCCGGCACAGGGGTGGAAATACTCCTACGAGCAGTACTTC CASSQDPAQGWKYSYEQYF
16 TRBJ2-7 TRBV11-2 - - TGTGCCAGCAGCTTATTCTACGGGAGTGCTTCCTACGAGCAGTACTTC CASSLFYGSASYEQYF
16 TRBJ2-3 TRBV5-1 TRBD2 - TGCGCCAGCAGCTTGGAACGGGAGGGCGGGGCAGATACGCAGTATTTT CASSLEREGGADTQYF